Here is one T cell receptor beta chain with its context. Its antigen is still unknown. This CDR3 is 10 amino acids long. Germline-derived CDR1 and CDR2 are SGHRS and YFSETQ. V lost 7 bases and J 3 bases, leaving 4 bases between the germline ends. This specimen belongs to a study of cytomegalovirus exposure and HLA in healthy donors. Study-wide results and caveats: There were some 150 TCR beta chains listed as cytomegalovirus-associated.

60 Vbeta and 13 Jbeta primers were used in PCR. TCRdb's copy holds only in-frame clones and misses some; the assay was immunoSEQ multiplex PCR. The sample has about 89,000 clones, roughly 85% seen once; the top ten hold 6.5% to 9%. The receptor comes from a man aged 35-49 years in good health and CMV-seropositive. Sample: PBMCs. J is TRBJ2-5 and V is TRBV5-1; D not resolved. The CDR3 DNA sequence: TGCGCCAGCGGAGAAGAGACCCAGTACTTC. It encodes CASGEETQYF.